This is a list of T cell receptor beta chains from one sample in a study of CD8 T cells in Susac syndrome. TCRdb fed the immunoSEQ multiplex PCR reads into MiXCR, producing one record per CDR3 protein. The top ten hold roughly 0.17% of the sample, which has 330,000 or so distinct CDR3 sequences, 89% seen once. The sequenced sample was CD8+ T cells from PBMCs. All receptors derive from a human donor with multiple sclerosis. Each CDR3 is given with its conserved first and last residue.

v_call cdr3_aa
TRBV20-1 CSARPDGTSFYNEQFF
TRBV9 CARKGGVYEQYF
TRBV20-1 CSAREPNGVQFF
TRBV7-9 CASSLGGTRGFQETQYF
TRBV9 CASSVDGTQETQYF
TRBV4-3 CASSQGSAGTTDTQYF
TRBV27 CASSSPHMDTQYF
TRBV3-1 CASSQVGVPLDGYTF
TRBV29-1 CSVPVGFWETQCF
TRBV10-2 CASSGYFATDTQYF
TRBV5-1 CASSKAGNEQFF
TRBV13 CASSGGDRGHNEQFF
TRBV12-3/TRBV12-4 CASALLNEQFF
TRBV27 CASSLGLAGSYEQYF
TRBV11-2 CASSQRGLKSSYNEQFF
TRBV5-1 CASSLDGSHEAYEQYF
TRBV28 CASAGGVGYEQYF
TRBV29-1 CSVEDIGVSNEQFF
TRBV5-1 CASSSKTGNLYSGANVLTF
TRBV2 CASSEAEGGGNTEAFF
TRBV28 CASSYRGEGTEAFF
TRBV5-5 CASSDPGYSYEQYF
TRBV20-1 CSASGGPNEQFF
TRBV30 CAWRDGLNTEAFF
TRBV7-8 CASSFAGNTGELFF
TRBV27 CASSLLSNTAQETQYF
TRBV5-6 CASSLELSLAGGSGELFF
TRBV30 CAWSLGAGELFF
TRBV29-1 CSVNGRALYEQCF
TRBV6-5 CASSYLGREKPEAFF
TRBV15 CATSGVGGTEPNYGYTF
TRBV6-5 CASSYSAGGHVNEQFF
TRBV7-9 CASSPLMAAEQYF
TRBV7-9 CASSSRQGPYEQYF
TRBV7-9 CASSDQGNGISGYTF
TRBV29-1 CSAQTGTGGQPQHF
TRBV19 CASSSSGSNNEQFF
TRBV5-8 CASSGGLGTYNEQFF
TRBV6-1 CASRDDSGRASYNEQFF